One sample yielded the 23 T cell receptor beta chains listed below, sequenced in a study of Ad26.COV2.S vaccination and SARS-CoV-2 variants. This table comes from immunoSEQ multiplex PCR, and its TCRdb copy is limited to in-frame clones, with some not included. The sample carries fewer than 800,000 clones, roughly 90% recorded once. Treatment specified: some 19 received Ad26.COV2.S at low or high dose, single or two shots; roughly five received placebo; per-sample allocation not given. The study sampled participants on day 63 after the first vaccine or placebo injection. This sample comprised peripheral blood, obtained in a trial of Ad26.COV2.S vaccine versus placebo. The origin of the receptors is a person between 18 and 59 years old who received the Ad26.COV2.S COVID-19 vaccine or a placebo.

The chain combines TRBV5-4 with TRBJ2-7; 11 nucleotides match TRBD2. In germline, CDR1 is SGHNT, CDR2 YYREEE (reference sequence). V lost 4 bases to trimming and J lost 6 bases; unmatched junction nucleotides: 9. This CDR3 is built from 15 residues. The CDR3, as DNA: TGTGCCAGCAGCCGGGGGGTAGCGGGAGGGCCCGAGCAGTACTTC. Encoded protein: CASSRGVAGGPEQYF.

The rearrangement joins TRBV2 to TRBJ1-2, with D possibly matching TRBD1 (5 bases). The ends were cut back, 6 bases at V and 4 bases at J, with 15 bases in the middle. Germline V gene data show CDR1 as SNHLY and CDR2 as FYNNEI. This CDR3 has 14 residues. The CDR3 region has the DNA TGTGCCAGCAGCGACTACGGGACCCTCTATGGCTACACCTTC. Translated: CASSDYGTLYGYTF.

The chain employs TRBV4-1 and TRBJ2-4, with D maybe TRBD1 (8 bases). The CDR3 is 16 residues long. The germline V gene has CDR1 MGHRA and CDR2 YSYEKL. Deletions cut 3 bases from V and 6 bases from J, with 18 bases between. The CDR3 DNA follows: TGCGCCAGCAGCCAGACGACAGGGGAGGGTAGAAACATTCAGTACTTC. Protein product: CASSQTTGEGRNIQYF.

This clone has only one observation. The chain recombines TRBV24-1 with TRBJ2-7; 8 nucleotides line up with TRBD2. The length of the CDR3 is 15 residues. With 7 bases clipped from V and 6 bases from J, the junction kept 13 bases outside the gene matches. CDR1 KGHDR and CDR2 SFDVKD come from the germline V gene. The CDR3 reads CATRDSLGREVEQYF. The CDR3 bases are TGTGCCACCAGGGACAGCCTAGGGCGGGAGGTCGAGCAGTACTTC.

The CDR3 DNA follows: TGTGCCAGCAGCTGGGGGGGACAGGGTGGCACCGGGGAGCTGTTTTTT. This translates into CASSWGGQGGTGELFF. The chain has TRBV7-6 and TRBJ2-2; TRBD1 aligns across 9 bases. CDR3 length: 16 residues. With 4 bases clipped from V and 4 bases from J, the junction kept 7 bases outside the gene matches. The germline gives CDR1 SGHVS, CDR2 FNYEAQ.

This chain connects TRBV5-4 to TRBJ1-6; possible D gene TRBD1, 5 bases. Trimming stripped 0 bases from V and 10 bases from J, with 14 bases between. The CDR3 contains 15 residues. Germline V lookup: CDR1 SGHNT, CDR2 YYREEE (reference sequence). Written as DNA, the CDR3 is TGTGCCAGCAGCTTGGTGGGGGGGGTTCGGTCACCCCTCCACTTT. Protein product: CASSLVGGVRSPLHF.

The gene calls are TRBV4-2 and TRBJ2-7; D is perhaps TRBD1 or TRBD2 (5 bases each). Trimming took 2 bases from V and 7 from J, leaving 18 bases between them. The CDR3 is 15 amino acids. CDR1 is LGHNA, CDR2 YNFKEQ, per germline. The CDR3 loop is CASSQWGTGPGEQYF. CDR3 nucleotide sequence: TGTGCCAGCAGCCAATGGGGAACAGGCCCGGGGGAGCAGTACTTC.

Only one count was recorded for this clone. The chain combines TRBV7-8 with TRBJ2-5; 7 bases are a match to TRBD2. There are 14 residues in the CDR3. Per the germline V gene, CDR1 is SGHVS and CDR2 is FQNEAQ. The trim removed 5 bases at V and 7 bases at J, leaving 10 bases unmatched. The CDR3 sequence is CASSNLGGSATQYF. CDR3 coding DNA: TGTGCCAGCAGCAACCTCGGGGGGTCCGCGACCCAGTACTTC.

The CDR3 DNA is TGTGCCAGCAGCCTTTCGGGGCCAGTAACTGAAGCTTTCTTT. Translation: CASSLSGPVTEAFF. The V gene is TRBV5-6, the J gene TRBJ1-1; D perhaps matches TRBD1 (5 bases). V was cut by 4 bases and J by 5 bases, with 15 bases left in between. CDR3 size: 14 residues. Germline values: CDR1 SGHDT, CDR2 YYEEEE. Complete variable domain (other parts from reference TRBV5-6 and TRBJ1-1): DAGVTQSPTHLIKTRGQQVTLRCSPKSGHDTVSWYQQALGQGPQFIFQYYEEEERQRGNFPDRFSGHQFPNYSSELNVNALLLGDSALYLCASSLSGPVTEAFFGQGTRLTVV.

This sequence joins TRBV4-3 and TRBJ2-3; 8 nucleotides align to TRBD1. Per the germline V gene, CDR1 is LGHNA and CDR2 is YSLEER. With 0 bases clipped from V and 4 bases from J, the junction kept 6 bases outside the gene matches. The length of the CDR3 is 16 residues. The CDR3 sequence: CASSQDATGEPDTQYF. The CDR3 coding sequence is TGCGCCAGCAGCCAAGACGCGACAGGGGAACCAGATACGCAGTATTTT.

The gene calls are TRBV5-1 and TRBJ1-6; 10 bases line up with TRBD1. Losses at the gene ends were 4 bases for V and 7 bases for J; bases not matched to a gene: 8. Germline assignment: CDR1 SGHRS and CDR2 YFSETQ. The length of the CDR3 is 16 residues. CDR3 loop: CASSPRDRGGNSPLHF. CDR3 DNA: TGCGCCAGCAGCCCAAGGGACAGGGGTGGGAATTCACCCCTCCACTTT.

In DNA form, the CDR3 reads TGCGCCAGCAGCTTACAGGGGGTTGGGGCCAACGTCCTGACTTTC. Protein product: CASSLQGVGANVLTF. The gene calls are TRBV5-1 and TRBJ2-6, with 8 bases aligning to TRBD1. The CDR3 contains 15 residues. The germline V gene encodes CDR1 SGHRS and CDR2 YFSETQ. V dropped 2 bases and J dropped 3; count of bases not matched to a gene: 1.

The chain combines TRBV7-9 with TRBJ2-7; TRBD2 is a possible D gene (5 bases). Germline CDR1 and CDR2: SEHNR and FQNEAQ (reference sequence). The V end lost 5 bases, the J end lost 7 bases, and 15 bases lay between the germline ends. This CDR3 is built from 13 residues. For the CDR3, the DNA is TGTGCCAGCAGCCAAAGAGGGATAAGGGAGCAGTACTTC. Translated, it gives CASSQRGIREQYF.

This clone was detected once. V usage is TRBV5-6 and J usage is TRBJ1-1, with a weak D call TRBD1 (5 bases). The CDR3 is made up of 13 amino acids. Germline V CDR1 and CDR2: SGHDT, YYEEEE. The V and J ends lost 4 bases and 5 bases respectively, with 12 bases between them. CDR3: CASSKEGRTEAFF. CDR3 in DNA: TGTGCCAGCAGCAAGGAGGGGCGGACTGAAGCTTTCTTT.

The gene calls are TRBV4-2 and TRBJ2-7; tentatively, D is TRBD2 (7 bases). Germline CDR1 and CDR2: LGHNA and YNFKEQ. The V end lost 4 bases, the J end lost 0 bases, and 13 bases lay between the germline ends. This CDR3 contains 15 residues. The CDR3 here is CASSPEGGDSYEQYF. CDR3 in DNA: TGTGCCAGCAGCCCCGAGGGGGGGGACTCCTACGAGCAGTACTTC.

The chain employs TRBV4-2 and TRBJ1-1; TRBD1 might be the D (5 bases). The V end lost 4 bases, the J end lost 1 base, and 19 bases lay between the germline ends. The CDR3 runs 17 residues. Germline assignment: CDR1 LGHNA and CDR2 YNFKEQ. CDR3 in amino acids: CASSRDPPGLQNTEAFF. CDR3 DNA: TGTGCCAGCAGCCGAGACCCCCCGGGACTGCAGAACACTGAAGCTTTCTTT.

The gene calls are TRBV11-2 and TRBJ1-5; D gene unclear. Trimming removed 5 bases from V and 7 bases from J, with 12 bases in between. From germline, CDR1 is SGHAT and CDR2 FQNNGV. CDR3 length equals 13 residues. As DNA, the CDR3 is TGTGCCAGCAGCCCTTCGTGGAACCAGCCCCAGCATTTT. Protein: CASSPSWNQPQHF.

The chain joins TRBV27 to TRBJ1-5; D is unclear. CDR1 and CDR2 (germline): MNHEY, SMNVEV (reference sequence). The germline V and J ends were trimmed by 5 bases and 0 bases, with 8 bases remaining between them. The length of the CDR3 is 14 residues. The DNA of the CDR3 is TGTGCCAGCAGTGAAGATTTTAGCAATCAGCCCCAGCATTTT. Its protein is CASSEDFSNQPQHF.

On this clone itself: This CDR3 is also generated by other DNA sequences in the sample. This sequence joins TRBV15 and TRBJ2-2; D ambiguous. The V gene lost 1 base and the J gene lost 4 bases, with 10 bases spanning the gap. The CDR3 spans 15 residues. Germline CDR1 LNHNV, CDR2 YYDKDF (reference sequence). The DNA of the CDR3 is TGTGCCACCAGCAGAGGGGGATCCGGCACCGGGGAGCTGTTTTTT. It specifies CATSRGGSGTGELFF.

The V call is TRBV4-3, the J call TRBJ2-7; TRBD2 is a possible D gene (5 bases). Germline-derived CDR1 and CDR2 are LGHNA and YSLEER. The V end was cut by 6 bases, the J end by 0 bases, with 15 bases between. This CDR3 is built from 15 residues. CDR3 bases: TGCGCCAGCAGTCAGAACACGGGATACTCCTACGAGCAGTACTTC. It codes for CASSQNTGYSYEQYF.

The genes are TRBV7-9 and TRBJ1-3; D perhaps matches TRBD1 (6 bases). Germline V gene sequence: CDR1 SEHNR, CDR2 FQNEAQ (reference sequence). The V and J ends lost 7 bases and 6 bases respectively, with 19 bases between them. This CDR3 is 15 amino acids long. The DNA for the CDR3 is TGTGCCAGCATGAGGGCAGGGGTCATTGAAAACACCATATATTTT. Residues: CASMRAGVIENTIYF.

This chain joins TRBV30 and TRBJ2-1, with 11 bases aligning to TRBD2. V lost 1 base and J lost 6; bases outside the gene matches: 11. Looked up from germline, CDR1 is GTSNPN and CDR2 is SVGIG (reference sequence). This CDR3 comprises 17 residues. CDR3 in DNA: TGTGCCTGGAGTGAGCCCCTAGCGGGAGGCTGGATCAATGAGCAGTTCTTC. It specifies CAWSEPLAGGWINEQFF.

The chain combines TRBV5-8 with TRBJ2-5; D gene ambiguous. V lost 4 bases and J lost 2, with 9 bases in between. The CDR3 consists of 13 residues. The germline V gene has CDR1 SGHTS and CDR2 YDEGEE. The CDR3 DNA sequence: TGTGCCAGCAGCCCGACGCGTCAAGAGACCCAGTACTTC. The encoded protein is CASSPTRQETQYF.